This TCR beta chain is drawn from a study of response to subunit inactivated influenza vaccine. TCRdb reprocessed the RT-PCR reads via MiXCR and lists one record per CDR3 protein. Of about 580,000 distinct CDR3 sequences in the sample, about 14% are singletons; the top ten hold over 8.5%. V lost 3 bases, J lost 6 bases, and 5 bases stayed unmatched. Per the germline V gene, CDR1 is SGDLS and CDR2 is YYNGEE. The CDR3 contains 15 residues. Points from the study as a whole: Each seasonal flu vaccination may recruit only limited new T cells, authors suggested.

This clonotype was counted a few times. Its antigen is still unknown. The chain has TRBV9 and TRBJ2-3; 12 nucleotides match TRBD2. This TCR was recovered from a man aged 50 to 59 who received an inactivated influenza vaccine. Sample: PBMCs from blood, taken 11 to 12 days after vaccination. The CDR3 here is CASSARLAGVDTQYF. CDR3 sequence (DNA): TGTGCCAGCAGCGCCCGACTAGCGGGAGTTGATACGCAGTATTTT.